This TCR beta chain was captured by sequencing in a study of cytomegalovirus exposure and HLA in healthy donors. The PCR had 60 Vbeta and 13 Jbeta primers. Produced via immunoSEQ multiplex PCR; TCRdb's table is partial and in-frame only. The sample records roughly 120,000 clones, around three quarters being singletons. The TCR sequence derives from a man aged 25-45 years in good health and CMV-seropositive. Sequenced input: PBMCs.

This chain's CDR3 is CASSLESPRKLFF. The CDR3 nucleotides read TGTGCCAGCAGCCTCGAGAGTCCCCGAAAACTGTTTTTT. The genes are TRBV28 and TRBJ1-4; D ambiguous. V was trimmed by 6 bases and J by 10 bases, leaving 15 bases between them. Looked up from germline, CDR1 is MDHEN and CDR2 is SYDVKM. The CDR3 is 13 amino acids.